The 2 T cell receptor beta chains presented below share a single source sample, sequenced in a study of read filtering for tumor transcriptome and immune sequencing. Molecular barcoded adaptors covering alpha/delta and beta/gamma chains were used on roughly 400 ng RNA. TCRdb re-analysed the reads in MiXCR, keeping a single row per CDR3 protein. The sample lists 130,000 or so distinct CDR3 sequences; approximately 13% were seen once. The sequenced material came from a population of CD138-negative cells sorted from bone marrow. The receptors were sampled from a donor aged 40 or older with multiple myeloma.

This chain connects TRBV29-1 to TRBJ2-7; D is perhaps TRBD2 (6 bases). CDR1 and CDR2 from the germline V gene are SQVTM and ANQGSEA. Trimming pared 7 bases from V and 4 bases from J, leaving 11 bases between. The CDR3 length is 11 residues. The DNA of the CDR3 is TGCAGCGCTTTTGGGGGGTACGAGCAGTACTTC. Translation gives CSAFGGYEQYF.

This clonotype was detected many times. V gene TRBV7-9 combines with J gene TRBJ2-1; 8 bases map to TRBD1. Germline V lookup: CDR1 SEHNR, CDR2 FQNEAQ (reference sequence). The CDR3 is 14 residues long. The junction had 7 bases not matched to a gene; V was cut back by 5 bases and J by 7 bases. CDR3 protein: CASSLGQASNEQFF. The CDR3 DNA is TGTGCCAGCAGCCTGGGACAGGCTTCGAATGAGCAGTTCTTC. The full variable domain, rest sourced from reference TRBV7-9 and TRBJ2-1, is DTGVSQNPRHKITKRGQNVTFRCDPISEHNRLYWYRQTLGQGPEFLTYFQNEAQLEKSRLLSDRFSAERPKGSFSTLEIQRTEQGDSAMYLCASSLGQASNEQFFGPGTRLTVL.